Included here is one T cell receptor beta chain sequence, with context. This CDR3 is built from 15 residues. V lost 1 base and J lost 0; bases outside the gene matches: 2. Looked up from germline, CDR1 is SGHAT and CDR2 is FQNNGV. These data are taken from a study of blood T cell repertoires in COVID-19. About the research overall: The United States, Italy and Spain provided the acute and convalescent COVID-19 samples. T cells, B-cell-depleted T cells, or PBMCs provided the cDNA or gDNA that served as material.

Recovery meant two consecutive negative NP/OP PCR tests, professional clearance, or resolved symptoms. Per the study methods: Amplifying reference gene primers gave estimates of nucleated cell counts. Sequencing was performed with immunoSEQ multiplex PCR; in TCRdb, only in-frame clones are kept and a portion is missing. The DNA was the basis for D and trimming; V, J and clone size are from that table. The profile shows approximately 310,000 clones, roughly 85% of them singletons. The chain is built from TRBV11-2 and TRBJ2-7; TRBD1 aligns across 8 bases. Sequencing was carried out using PBMCs or T cells enriched from blood (not recorded which). This clonotype was sampled from a young man who had recovered from COVID-19. The CDR3 DNA follows: TGTGCCAGCAGCTTAGGCGGGACAGGCTCCTACGAGCAGTACTTC. Its translation: CASSLGGTGSYEQYF.